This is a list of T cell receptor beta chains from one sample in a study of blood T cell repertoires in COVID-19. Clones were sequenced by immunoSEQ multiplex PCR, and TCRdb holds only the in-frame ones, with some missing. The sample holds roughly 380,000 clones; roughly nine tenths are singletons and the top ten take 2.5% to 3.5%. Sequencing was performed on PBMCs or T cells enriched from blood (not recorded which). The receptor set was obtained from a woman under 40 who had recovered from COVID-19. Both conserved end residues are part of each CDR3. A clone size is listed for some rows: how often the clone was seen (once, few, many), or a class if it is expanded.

CASSLGTVNTEAFF,TRBJ1-1,NA,TRBV5-1
CASRDSGTGPNTEAFF,TRBJ1-1,NA,TRBV25-1
CASSPWGGNTYEQYF,TRBJ2-7,once,TRBV7-2
CATEQGGDGGEAFF,TRBJ1-1,NA,TRBV24-1
CASRLSGGSNEKLFF,TRBJ1-4,NA,TRBV3-1/TRBV3-2
CASSFSGDGGYTF,TRBJ1-2,NA,TRBV12-3/TRBV12-4
CASSSGQGAVDEQFF,TRBJ2-1,NA,TRBV11-3
CASSRDRDGNQPQHF,TRBJ1-5,NA,TRBV7-9
CASTPTGVNPEAFF,TRBJ1-1,NA,TRBV6-5
CASSEQRWNSPLHF,TRBJ1-6,few,TRBV10-2
CASSLTGGVSGANVLTF,TRBJ2-6,NA,TRBV11-2
CASSSPGTGTRYEQYF,TRBJ2-7,once,TRBV27
CASSLGAGNQPQHF,TRBJ1-5,once,TRBV11-2
CASCGGGQPQHF,TRBJ1-5,few,TRBV12-3/TRBV12-4
CASSPDMYNSPLHF,TRBJ1-6,NA,TRBV5-5
CASSTKTGRNTEAFF,TRBJ1-1,NA,TRBV11-2
CASSLGDRAYGYTF,TRBJ1-2,NA,TRBV7-2
CASRKTSGFQETQYF,TRBJ2-5,NA,TRBV4-1
CASSPAGALNTEAFF,TRBJ1-1,NA,TRBV9
CASSLNNGGDTQYF,TRBJ2-3,NA,TRBV5-1
CASSLTGTGMGEQYF,TRBJ2-7,NA,TRBV27
CASSQDLAEVNTEAFF,TRBJ1-1,NA,TRBV3-1/TRBV3-2
CASTSGSTYEQYF,TRBJ2-7,NA,TRBV28
CASSYSAGGSSYEQYF,TRBJ2-7,NA,TRBV6-5
CASSPRGTANFMDYGYTF,TRBJ1-2,NA,TRBV27
CASSWQGRIQYF,TRBJ2-4,once,TRBV7-9
CASSVNRGNTIYF,TRBJ1-3,NA,TRBV7-6
CASSRKGTGYYFSSYEQYF,TRBJ2-7,few,TRBV27
CASSKRDSRADTQYF,TRBJ2-3,NA,TRBV9
CASSYGRGGSYEQYF,TRBJ2-7,NA,TRBV6-5
CASSRRTAGGETQYF,TRBJ2-5,NA,TRBV27
CASSFTRAGGPPDTQYF,TRBJ2-3,NA,TRBV7-9
CASSQGGLAGVRSYNEQFF,TRBJ2-1,NA,TRBV4-1
CASSIMGTGGNIQYF,TRBJ2-4,NA,TRBV19
CASSSGDSSNQPQHF,TRBJ1-5,NA,TRBV5-8
CASSLWGGMNTEAFF,TRBJ1-1,NA,TRBV27
CASSIMGGSTNNEQFF,TRBJ2-1,NA,TRBV19
CASSLGQGAGNTIYF,TRBJ1-3,NA,TRBV7-7
CASSDQGNYGYTF,TRBJ1-2,NA,TRBV6-1
CASSPRRARFVNTEAFF,TRBJ1-1,NA,TRBV18
CASSSEEGHSQANYGYTF,TRBJ1-2,once,TRBV9
CASRPDSSGYTF,TRBJ1-2,NA,TRBV6-6
CASSAQGTDTQYF,TRBJ2-3,NA,TRBV12-3/TRBV12-4
CASSLGGSFSYNEQFF,TRBJ2-1,NA,TRBV25-1
CASSNRDTASGYTF,TRBJ1-2,few,TRBV5-8
CASSPPMSPWSYEQYF,TRBJ2-7,once,TRBV7-3
CASTQDRVAFF,TRBJ1-1,NA,TRBV2